These 17 T cell receptor beta chains came from one sample sequenced in a study of blood T cell repertoires in COVID-19. Clones were sequenced by immunoSEQ multiplex PCR, and TCRdb holds only the in-frame ones, with some missing. Of some 73,000 clones detected, about 86% appear once; the ten largest clones hold under 30%. Sequencing was performed on peripheral blood. These receptors were collected from a human donor in a cohort sampled during active COVID-19.

The chain is built from TRBV5-1 and TRBJ2-2, with D possibly TRBD1 on 5 matching bases. The V gene lost 4 bases and the J gene lost 3 bases, with 10 bases spanning the gap. From germline, CDR1 is SGHRS and CDR2 YFSETQ. CDR3 length: 14 amino acids. Written as DNA, the CDR3 is TGCGCCAGCAGCCCCGACAGATACACCGGGGAGCTGTTTTTT. Its translation: CASSPDRYTGELFF.

This clone has more than one count but fewer than ten. The chain uses TRBV10-1 and TRBJ2-3; D is uncertain. V lost 0 bases, J lost 0 bases, and 7 bases lay in between. The CDR3 runs 15 residues. Germline V lookup: CDR1 WNHNN, CDR2 SYGVQD (reference sequence). CDR3 sequence reads: CASSESPLSTDTQYF. The CDR3 nucleotides read TGCGCCAGCAGTGAGTCGCCACTCAGCACAGATACGCAGTATTTT.

This chain joins TRBV4-2 and TRBJ2-1, with 7 positions matching TRBD2. V shed 4 bases and J 0 bases; nucleotides not matched to a gene: 6. This CDR3 has 16 residues. In germline, CDR1 is LGHNA, CDR2 YNFKEQ. The CDR3 protein is CASSPERGSSYNEQFF. DNA for the CDR3: TGTGCCAGCAGCCCAGAGCGGGGTAGCTCCTACAATGAGCAGTTCTTC.

This clone was found a few times. V is TRBV9 and J is TRBJ2-3, with 9 nucleotides matching TRBD1. Trimming at V came to 3 bases and at J to 7 bases, leaving 6 bases not matched to a gene. The CDR3 totals 14 residues. CDR1 SGDLS and CDR2 YYNGEE come from the germline V gene. CDR3 amino acids: CASSGTGGMNTQYF. In nucleotides, the CDR3 is TGTGCCAGCAGCGGAACAGGGGGCATGAATACGCAGTATTTT.

The chain carries TRBV18 and TRBJ1-1; D remains ambiguous. This CDR3 is 15 amino acids long. Trimming pared 0 bases from V and 1 base from J, leaving 9 bases between. Germline-derived CDR1 and CDR2 are KGHSH and LQKENI. CDR3: CASSPPSRPNTEAFF. In DNA form, the CDR3 reads TGTGCCAGCTCACCACCGTCTAGGCCGAACACTGAAGCTTTCTTT.

For the CDR3, the DNA is TGTGCCAGCAGCTTTTCAGGGGGCGGTGAAAAACTGTTTTTT. It specifies CASSFSGGGEKLFF. The chain carries TRBV7-9 and TRBJ1-4; 8 bases align to TRBD1. Losses at the gene ends were 3 bases for V and 7 bases for J; bases not matched to a gene: 4. Germline V gene lookup returns CDR1 SEHNR and CDR2 FQNEAQ (reference sequence). This CDR3 contains 14 residues.

The CDR3 sequence is CASSIGTVPLYGYTF. DNA of the CDR3: TGTGCCAGTAGTATCGGGACAGTACCCCTCTATGGCTACACCTTC. The rearrangement joins TRBV19 to TRBJ1-2; 7 nucleotides match TRBD1. Per germline, CDR1 LNHDA and CDR2 SQIVND (reference sequence). V gave up 3 bases and J gave up 4 bases; unmatched junction bases: 8. This CDR3 is built from 15 residues.

The J gene is TRBJ2-3, the V gene TRBV9; 9 nucleotides line up with TRBD1. The CDR3 totals 16 residues. J gave up 2 bases and V 3 bases, and 7 bases lay outside the gene matches. The germline gives CDR1 SGDLS, CDR2 YYNGEE. This CDR3 reads CASSGGRTGATDTQYF. The CDR3 region has the DNA TGTGCCAGCAGCGGCGGGCGGACAGGGGCCACAGATACGCAGTATTTT.

The J gene is TRBJ1-6, the V gene TRBV6-5; TRBD1 is a possible D gene (6 bases). Germline loops: CDR1 MNHEY, CDR2 SVGAGI. Between the trimmed V and J ends, which lost 2 bases and 7 bases, there was a span of 6 bases. The CDR3 contains 13 residues. As DNA, the CDR3 is TGTGCCAGCAGTTACAGGGGGAATTCACCCCTCCACTTT. This encodes CASSYRGNSPLHF.

J is TRBJ1-1 and V is TRBV6-6, with unresolved D. The ends were cut back, 6 bases at V and 10 bases at J, with 18 bases in the middle. The CDR3 is 13 amino acids. Germline V CDR1 and CDR2: MNHNY, SVGAGI (reference sequence). Here the CDR3 DNA reads TGTGCCAGCAGCCAGGTGGAGGGTCTGATAGCTTTCTTT. Protein: CASSQVEGLIAFF.

CDR3 sequence: CASSWGLAVGNEQFF. In nucleotides, the CDR3 is TGTGCCAGCAGCTGGGGACTAGCGGTGGGAAATGAGCAGTTCTTC. The rearrangement uses TRBV7-2 and TRBJ2-1; 11 bases fit TRBD2. Germline-derived CDR1 and CDR2 are SGHTA and FQGNSA. The ends lost 4 bases at V and 7 bases at J; junction bases unmatched: 6. The CDR3 consists of 15 residues.

This chain joins TRBV7-2 and TRBJ2-5; no firm D call. Germline V gives CDR1 SGHTA, CDR2 FQGNSA. This CDR3 has 14 amino acids. V was trimmed by 4 bases and J by 4 bases, leaving 13 bases between them. CDR3 sequence reads: CASSWRPGGETQYF. As DNA, the CDR3 is TGTGCCAGCAGCTGGCGGCCCGGCGGAGAGACCCAGTACTTC.

CDR3 bases: TGTGCCAGCCGGACAGTTAACTTCGGGGGCAATCAGCCCCAGCATTTT. Its translation: CASRTVNFGGNQPQHF. The chain employs TRBV19 and TRBJ1-5; possible D gene TRBD1, 6 bases. Germline CDR1 is LNHDA and CDR2 is SQIVND (reference sequence). Trimming cost V 9 bases and J 2 bases, with 20 bases left between them. The CDR3 covers 16 residues.

This chain joins TRBV28 and TRBJ2-7; TRBD1 might be the D (6 bases). V lost 6 bases, J lost 4 bases, and 19 bases lay in between. This CDR3 is 15 amino acids long. Germline CDR1 MDHEN, CDR2 SYDVKM. CDR3 in amino acids: CASSPPQGVRYEQYF. The DNA of the CDR3 is TGTGCCAGCAGCCCCCCACAGGGCGTTAGGTACGAGCAGTACTTC.

This chain links TRBV7-2 with TRBJ2-2; 7 bases map to TRBD1. Per germline, CDR1 SGHTA and CDR2 FQGNSA. This CDR3 has 15 residues. The J segment lost 6 bases and the V segment lost 4 bases, leaving 8 bases of the junction unmatched. CDR3 region: CASSSRQGSPGELFF. Here the CDR3 DNA reads TGTGCCAGCAGCTCCCGACAGGGATCCCCCGGGGAGCTGTTTTTT.

Here the CDR3 reads CASSVGGGGYTF. DNA for the CDR3: TGTGCCAGCAGCGTAGGCGGAGGTGGCTACACCTTC. The rearrangement uses TRBV9 and TRBJ1-2; D not resolved. This CDR3 has 12 amino acids. The V end lost 0 bases, the J end lost 7 bases, and 7 bases lay between the germline ends. Germline loops: CDR1 SGDLS, CDR2 YYNGEE.

The rearrangement joins TRBV7-9 to TRBJ2-5, with 15 positions matching TRBD2. Looked up from germline, CDR1 is SEHNR and CDR2 is FQNEAQ (reference sequence). The CDR3 sequence is 17 residues long. J lost 2 bases, V lost 1 base, and 2 bases had no gene match. The CDR3 region has the DNA TGTGCCAGCAGCTTAGTGGGGACTAGCGGGGGGCAAGAGACCCAGTACTTC. This encodes CASSLVGTSGGQETQYF.